These T cell receptor beta chains were read from a single sample in a study of blood T cell repertoires in COVID-19. Using immunoSEQ multiplex PCR, the repertoire was profiled, and TCRdb retains in-frame clones only, with some absent. The sample lists roughly 24,000 clones; roughly 85% were seen once. Material: peripheral blood. These receptors came from a human donor in a cohort sampled during active COVID-19. CDR3s include the opening cysteine and the closing phenylalanine or tryptophan. The D gene is left open where the match is weak. Size tells how often a clone was seen (once, few, many) or the class of an expanded clone, and some rows leave it out.

len,v_gene,abundance,d_gene,j_gene,CDR3aa,CDR3nt
13,TRBV24-1,-,TRBD2,TRBJ2-3,CATSDPGGDTQYF,TGTGCCACCAGTGATCCGGGGGGGGATACGCAGTATTTT
13,TRBV3-1/TRBV3-2,once,-,TRBJ1-4,CASSQYWSEKLFF,TGTGCCAGCAGCCAATATTGGAGTGAAAAACTGTTTTTT
14,TRBV6-2/TRBV6-3,once,TRBD2,TRBJ2-7,CASRPSGSSYEQYF,TGTGCCAGCAGACCTAGCGGGAGCAGTTACGAGCAGTACTTC
12,TRBV12-3/TRBV12-4,once,-,TRBJ1-2,CASVLDFYGYTF,TGTGCCAGCGTCTTGGACTTCTATGGCTACACCTTC
18,TRBV4-1,-,-,TRBJ2-7,CASSHSTRAGTEAYEQYF,TGCGCCAGCAGCCATTCGACGCGAGCCGGGACTGAAGCCTACGAGCAGTACTTC
17,TRBV27,-,-,TRBJ1-2,CATLTLNVDRLTYGYTF,TGTGCCACTCTAACACTAAACGTAGACAGGTTAACTTATGGCTACACCTTC
15,TRBV27,-,-,TRBJ1-1,CASSFGTYRDSEAFF,TGTGCCAGCAGTTTCGGCACTTACCGGGACTCTGAAGCTTTCTTT
12,TRBV9,-,-,TRBJ1-1,CASGGLNTEAFF,TGTGCCAGCGGGGGGTTGAACACTGAAGCTTTCTTT
14,TRBV6-5,once,TRBD1,TRBJ2-5,CASSHRGRGETQYF,TGTGCCAGCAGTCACAGGGGTAGGGGAGAGACCCAGTACTTC
18,TRBV14,-,-,TRBJ1-2,CASSPKREGCPTNYGYTF,TGTGCCAGCAGCCCGAAACGGGAGGGCTGCCCAACTAACTATGGCTACACCTTC
15,TRBV6-4,-,TRBD1,TRBJ2-7,CARPLSGTGNGEQYF,TGTGCCCGTCCACTATCTGGGACAGGGAATGGGGAGCAGTACTTC
12,TRBV6-2/TRBV6-3,once,-,TRBJ1-1,CASSRLTGEAFF,TGTGCCAGCAGCCGATTAACAGGGGAAGCTTTCTTT
16,TRBV9,-,-,TRBJ1-2,CASSVDINPTNYGYTF,TGTGCCAGCAGCGTTGACATCAACCCCACTAACTATGGCTACACCTTC
15,TRBV10-1,-,-,TRBJ1-2,CASSESRTSPYGYTF,TGCGCCAGCAGTGAGTCGCGGACATCTCCCTATGGCTACACCTTC
15,TRBV6-6,-,TRBD1,TRBJ2-7,CASSPGTGFSYEQYF,TGTGCCAGCAGCCCCGGGACAGGGTTCTCCTACGAGCAGTACTTC
14,TRBV5-4,-,TRBD1,TRBJ2-1,CASSHTGDTSEQFF,TGTGCCAGCAGCCACACAGGGGACACAAGTGAGCAGTTCTTC
15,TRBV30,-,-,TRBJ1-3,CAWSVQVRLGNTIYF,TGTGCCTGGAGTGTCCAGGTACGCCTTGGAAACACCATATATTTT
15,TRBV3-1/TRBV3-2,-,-,TRBJ1-1,CASSRNPRGNTEAFF,TGTGCCAGCAGCCGAAATCCTCGGGGGAACACTGAAGCTTTCTTT
13,TRBV7-3,-,-,TRBJ2-2,CASRPLNTGELFF,TGTGCCAGCAGACCCCTAAACACCGGGGAGCTGTTTTTT
12,TRBV4-1,few,-,TRBJ1-1,CASSLQNSEAFF,TGCGCCAGCAGCTTACAGAACTCTGAAGCTTTCTTT
17,TRBV11-2,-,-,TRBJ2-6,CASSFSPGFSGANVLTF,TGTGCCAGCAGCTTTAGCCCTGGGTTCTCTGGGGCCAACGTCCTGACTTTC
15,TRBV2,-,TRBD1,TRBJ1-1,CASSEVVAGGTEAFF,TGTGCCAGCAGTGAAGTGGTAGCAGGGGGCACTGAAGCTTTCTTT
14,TRBV6-5,-,-,TRBJ1-1,CASSSSYDRNEAFF,TGTGCCAGCAGTTCTTCCTATGACAGAAATGAAGCTTTCTTT
15,TRBV30,-,-,TRBJ1-2,CAWSVTGRADYGYTF,TGTGCCTGGAGTGTTACCGGCAGGGCAGACTATGGCTACACCTTC
14,TRBV19,-,TRBD2,TRBJ2-5,CASSTGLAGETQYF,TGTGCCAGTTCAACGGGACTAGCGGGAGAGACCCAGTACTTC
15,TRBV6-5,-,TRBD1,TRBJ2-7,CASILWTGGAYEQYF,TGTGCCAGCATACTTTGGACAGGGGGCGCCTACGAGCAGTACTTC
15,TRBV7-2,-,-,TRBJ2-7,CASSLGGLGAYEQYF,TGTGCCAGCAGCTTAGGGGGACTGGGGGCCTACGAGCAGTACTTC
13,TRBV6-6,few,TRBD1,TRBJ2-1,CASSGTGGGEQFF,TGTGCCAGCAGTGGGACAGGGGGCGGTGAGCAGTTCTTC
13,TRBV5-1,once,-,TRBJ2-5,CASSEGGQETQYF,TGCGCCAGTTCCGAGGGTGGTCAAGAGACCCAGTACTTC
14,TRBV30,-,TRBD2,TRBJ2-3,CAWRIAGALDTQYF,TGTGCCTGGAGGATAGCGGGAGCTCTAGATACGCAGTATTTT
15,TRBV3-1/TRBV3-2,-,-,TRBJ2-7,CASSQALWDTTEQYF,TGTGCCAGCAGCCAAGCGTTGTGGGACACCACCGAGCAGTACTTC
16,TRBV7-8,-,TRBD2,TRBJ2-7,CASSLVTSSSSYEQYF,TGTGCCAGCAGCTTAGTGACTAGCAGTTCCTCCTACGAGCAGTACTTC
14,TRBV18,-,-,TRBJ1-6,CASSWTENNSPLHF,TGTGCCAGCTCATGGACAGAGAATAATTCACCCCTCCACTTT
19,TRBV9,-,TRBD2,TRBJ2-1,CASSVVGLAGGSSYNEQFF,TGTGCCAGCAGCGTAGTGGGACTAGCGGGTGGAAGCTCCTACAATGAGCAGTTCTTC
18,TRBV24-1,-,TRBD1,TRBJ1-4,CATSGTRQGAQTNEKLFF,TGTGCCACCAGTGGAACACGGCAGGGGGCGCAAACTAATGAAAAACTGTTTTTT
16,TRBV28,-,TRBD2,TRBJ2-1,CASSRLAGGRYNEQFF,TGTGCCAGCAGTCGCCTAGCGGGAGGGAGATACAATGAGCAGTTCTTC
14,TRBV18,-,-,TRBJ2-5,CASSPLGGEETQYF,TGTGCCAGCTCACCACTCGGAGGGGAAGAGACCCAGTACTTC
15,TRBV30,-,TRBD2,TRBJ2-1,CAAQALSGRAGEQFF,TGTGCCGCCCAGGCCCTAAGCGGGAGGGCCGGTGAGCAGTTCTTC
15,TRBV7-6,-,-,TRBJ2-1,CASSQEALPPNEQFF,TGTGCCAGCAGCCAGGAGGCATTGCCCCCCAATGAGCAGTTCTTC
11,TRBV11-2,once,-,TRBJ2-7,CASTPSYEQYF,TGTGCCAGCACCCCGAGTTACGAGCAGTACTTC
13,TRBV12-3/TRBV12-4,-,TRBD1,TRBJ1-5,CASSFGDREAQHF,TGTGCCAGCAGTTTCGGGGACAGGGAGGCCCAGCATTTT
12,TRBV27,once,-,TRBJ2-2,CASSLRAGELFF,TGTGCCAGCAGTTTAAGAGCTGGGGAGCTGTTTTTT
14,TRBV4-3,-,-,TRBJ2-2,CASSQDSHSRELFF,TGCGCCAGCAGCCAAGACTCCCACAGCCGGGAGCTGTTTTTT
13,TRBV6-6,-,-,TRBJ2-3,CASSSQEPDTQYF,TGTGCCAGCAGTTCTCAGGAACCAGATACGCAGTATTTT
16,TRBV5-1,once,-,TRBJ2-7,CASSLGQGLDSYEQYF,TGCGCCAGCAGCTTGGGGCAGGGGCTCGATTCCTACGAGCAGTACTTC
17,TRBV18,-,-,TRBJ1-2,CASSDLLLGQGKTGYTF,TGTGCCAGCTCAGACTTACTGCTAGGGCAGGGGAAGACTGGCTACACCTTC
17,TRBV4-1,-,TRBD1,TRBJ1-2,CASSEGQGVGTGYGYTF,TGCGCCAGCAGCGAGGGACAGGGAGTGGGAACAGGCTATGGCTACACCTTC
16,TRBV28,-,-,TRBJ2-7,CASSLLGAAEGYEQYF,TGTGCCAGCAGCCTCCTCGGGGCAGCGGAGGGCTACGAGCAGTACTTC
14,TRBV6-2/TRBV6-3,-,-,TRBJ2-7,CASSSLTGKYEQYF,TGTGCCAGCAGTTCCTTGACAGGCAAATACGAGCAGTACTTC
17,TRBV18,-,-,TRBJ2-3,CASSPSLDRILTDTQYF,TGTGCCAGCTCACCTAGCTTAGACAGAATCCTCACAGATACGCAGTATTTT